Listed here are 5 T cell receptor beta chains from one sample, sequenced in a study of shared clonotypes between healthy human individuals. Sequencing was performed with immunoSEQ multiplex PCR; in TCRdb, only in-frame clones are kept and a portion is missing. The table records about 2.4 million clones, approximately 94% of them present only once. Sequenced input: naive CD4+ T cells from PBMCs. Noted subset: CD45RA+ positively selected. Receptor source: a man between 18 and 35 years old in good health. Some clones in this sample may be carry-over from other donors' samples.

As regards this clone: Other DNA sequences in the sample encode the same CDR3. The chain is built from TRBV7-2 and TRBJ2-3; 12 bases agree with TRBD2. The J segment lost 3 bases and the V segment lost 5 bases, leaving 3 bases of the junction unmatched. Germline CDR1 and CDR2: SGHTA and FQGNSA. The CDR3 contains 15 residues. The CDR3, as DNA: TGTGCCAGCAGCCCACTAGCGGGAGGAACAGATACGCAGTATTTT. Translating gives CASSPLAGGTDTQYF.

This clone was detected a few times. The rearrangement links TRBV7-2 to TRBJ1-4; D is unresolved. Trimming shortened V by 0 bases and J by 4 bases, and 9 bases separated the two germline ends. CDR1 and CDR2 (germline): SGHTA, FQGNSA. The CDR3 covers 15 residues. The CDR3 is CASSLAGGVNEKLFF. CDR3 DNA sequence: TGTGCCAGCAGCTTAGCTGGAGGCGTTAATGAAAAACTGTTTTTT.

With regard to this clone: The identical CDR3 is also encoded by other nucleotide sequences in the sample. The V gene is TRBV2, the J gene TRBJ2-6; the D gene is possibly TRBD1 (5 bases). The CDR3 consists of 14 residues. V lost 3 bases to trimming and J lost 4 bases, with 7 bases between them. Germline values: CDR1 SNHLY, CDR2 FYNNEI. The CDR3 loop is CASSDRTGANVLTF. The CDR3 nucleotides read TGTGCCAGCAGTGACCGGACAGGGGCCAACGTCCTGACTTTC.

The chain couples TRBV9 to TRBJ2-2; unclear D gene. The V end was cut by 0 bases, the J end by 0 bases, with 6 bases between. The CDR3 length is 15 residues. From germline, CDR1 is SGDLS and CDR2 YYNGEE. The CDR3 is CASSVATANTGELFF. DNA of the CDR3: TGTGCCAGCAGCGTAGCCACCGCGAACACCGGGGAGCTGTTTTTT. The full variable domain, rest sourced from reference TRBV9 and TRBJ2-2, is DSGVTQTPKHLITATGQRVTLRCSPRSGDLSVYWYQQSLDQGLQFLIQYYNGEERAKGNILERFSAQQFPDLHSELNLSSLELGDSALYFCASSVATANTGELFFGEGSRLTVL.

This clone was detected only a few times. The CDR3 nucleotides read TGTGCCAGCCACGGGGACTCCCTTGTCTATGGCTACACCTTC. This sequence encodes CASHGDSLVYGYTF. The rearrangement uses TRBV2 and TRBJ1-2; TRBD1 might be the D (5 bases). Germline CDR1 reads SNHLY; CDR2 reads FYNNEI. The germline V and J ends were trimmed by 8 bases and 4 bases, with 17 bases remaining between them. CDR3 size: 14 residues.